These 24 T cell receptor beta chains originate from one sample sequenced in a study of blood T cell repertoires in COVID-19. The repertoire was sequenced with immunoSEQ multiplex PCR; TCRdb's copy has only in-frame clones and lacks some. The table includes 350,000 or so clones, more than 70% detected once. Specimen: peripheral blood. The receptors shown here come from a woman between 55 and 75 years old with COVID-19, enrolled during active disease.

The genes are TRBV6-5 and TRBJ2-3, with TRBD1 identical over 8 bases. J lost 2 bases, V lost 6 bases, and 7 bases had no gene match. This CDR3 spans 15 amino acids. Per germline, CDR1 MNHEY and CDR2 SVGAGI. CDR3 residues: CASSRGQAYTDTQYF. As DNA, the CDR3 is TGTGCCAGCAGCCGGGGACAGGCGTACACAGATACGCAGTATTTT.

The CDR3 DNA is TGTGCCAGTAGTATGGCTGACAGGGGAACAGGAAAGCAGTACTTC. It is translated as CASSMADRGTGKQYF. The V and J genes are TRBV19 and TRBJ2-7, with 8 bases identical to TRBD1. This CDR3 has 15 amino acids. V lost 3 bases and J lost 8; bases outside the gene matches: 12. From germline, CDR1 is LNHDA and CDR2 SQIVND (reference sequence).

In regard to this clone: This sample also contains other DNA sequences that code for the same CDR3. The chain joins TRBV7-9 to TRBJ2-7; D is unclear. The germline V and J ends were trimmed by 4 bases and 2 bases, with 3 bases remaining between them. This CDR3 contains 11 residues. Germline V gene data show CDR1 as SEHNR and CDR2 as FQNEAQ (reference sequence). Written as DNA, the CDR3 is TGTGCCAGCAGCTCCACCTACGAGCAGTACTTC. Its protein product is CASSSTYEQYF.

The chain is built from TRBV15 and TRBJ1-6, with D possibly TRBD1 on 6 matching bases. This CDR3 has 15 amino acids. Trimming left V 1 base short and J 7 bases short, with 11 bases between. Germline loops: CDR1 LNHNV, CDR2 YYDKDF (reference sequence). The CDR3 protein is CATSRGQARNSPLHF. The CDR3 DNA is TGTGCCACCAGCAGAGGACAGGCCCGAAATTCACCCCTCCACTTT.

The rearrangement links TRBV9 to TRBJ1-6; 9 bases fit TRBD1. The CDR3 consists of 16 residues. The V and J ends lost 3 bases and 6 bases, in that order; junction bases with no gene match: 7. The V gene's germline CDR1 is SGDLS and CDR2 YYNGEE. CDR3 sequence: CASSATGTGRNSPLHF. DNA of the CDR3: TGTGCCAGCAGCGCCACCGGGACAGGGCGTAATTCACCCCTCCACTTT.

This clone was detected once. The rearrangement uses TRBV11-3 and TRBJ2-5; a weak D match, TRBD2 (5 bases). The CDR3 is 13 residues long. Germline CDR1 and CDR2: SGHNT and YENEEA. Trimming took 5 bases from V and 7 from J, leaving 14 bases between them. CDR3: CASSPRHGGTQYF. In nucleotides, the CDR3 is TGTGCCAGCAGCCCGCGGCACGGAGGGACCCAGTACTTC. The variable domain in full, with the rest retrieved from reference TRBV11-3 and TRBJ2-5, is EAGVVQSPRYKIIEKKQPVAFWCNPISGHNTLYWYLQNLGQGPELLIRYENEEAVDDSQLPKDRFSAERLKGVDSTLKIQPAELGDSAVYLCASSPRHGGTQYFGPGTRLLVL.

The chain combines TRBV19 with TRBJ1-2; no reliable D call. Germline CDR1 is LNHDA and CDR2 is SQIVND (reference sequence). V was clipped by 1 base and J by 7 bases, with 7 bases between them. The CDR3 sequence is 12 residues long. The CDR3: CASSIAQTGYTF. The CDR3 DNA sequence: TGTGCCAGTAGTATAGCACAGACTGGCTACACCTTC.

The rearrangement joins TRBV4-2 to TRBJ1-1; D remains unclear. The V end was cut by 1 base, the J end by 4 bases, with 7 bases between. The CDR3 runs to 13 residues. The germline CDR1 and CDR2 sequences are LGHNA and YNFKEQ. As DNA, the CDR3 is TGTGCCAGCAGCCAAGGCGGGAGCACTGAAGCTTTCTTT. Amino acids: CASSQGGSTEAFF.

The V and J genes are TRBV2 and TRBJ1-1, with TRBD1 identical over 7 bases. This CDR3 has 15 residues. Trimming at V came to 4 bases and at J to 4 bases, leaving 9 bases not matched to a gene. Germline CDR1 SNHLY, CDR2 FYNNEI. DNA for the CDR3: TGTGCCAGCAGTGGCCTGACAGGGTGGGGCACTGAAGCTTTCTTT. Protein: CASSGLTGWGTEAFF. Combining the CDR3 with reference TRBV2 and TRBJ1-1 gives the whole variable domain EPEVTQTPSHQVTQMGQEVILRCVPISNHLYFYWYRQILGQKVEFLVSFYNNEISEKSEIFDDQFSVERPDGSNFTLKIRSTKLEDSAMYFCASSGLTGWGTEAFFGQGTRLTVV.

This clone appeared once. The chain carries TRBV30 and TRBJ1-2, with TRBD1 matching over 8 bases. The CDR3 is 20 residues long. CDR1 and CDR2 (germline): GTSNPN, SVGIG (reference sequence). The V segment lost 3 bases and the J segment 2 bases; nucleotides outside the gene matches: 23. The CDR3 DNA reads TGTGCCTGGAGATTGTTAGGATATCCGGGACAGGCCGGAGCAAACTATGGCTACACCTTC. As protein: CAWRLLGYPGQAGANYGYTF.

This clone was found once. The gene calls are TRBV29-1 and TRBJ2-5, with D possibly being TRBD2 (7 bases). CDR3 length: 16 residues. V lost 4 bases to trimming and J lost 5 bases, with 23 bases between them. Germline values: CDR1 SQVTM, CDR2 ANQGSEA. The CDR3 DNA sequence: TGCAGCGTTGGCGGCGTGTTTGGGGGGGCGCGGGAGACCCAGTACTTC. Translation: CSVGGVFGGARETQYF.

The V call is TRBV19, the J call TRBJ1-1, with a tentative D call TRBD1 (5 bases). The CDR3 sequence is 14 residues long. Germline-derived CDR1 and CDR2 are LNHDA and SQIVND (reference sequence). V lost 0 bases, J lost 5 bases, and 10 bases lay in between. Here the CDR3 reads CASSIDRRGTEAFF. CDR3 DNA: TGTGCCAGTAGTATAGATCGAAGGGGAACTGAAGCTTTCTTT.

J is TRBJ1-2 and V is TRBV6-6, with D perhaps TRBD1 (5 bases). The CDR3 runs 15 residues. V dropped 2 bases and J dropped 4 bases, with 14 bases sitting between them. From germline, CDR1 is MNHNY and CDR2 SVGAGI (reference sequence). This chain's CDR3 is CASSYKGLRGYGYTF. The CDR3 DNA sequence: TGTGCCAGCAGTTACAAGGGGTTAAGGGGCTATGGCTACACCTTC.

CDR3 protein: CASRVAGGPFNEQFF. Here the CDR3 DNA reads TGTGCCAGTAGGGTAGCGGGGGGGCCGTTCAATGAGCAGTTCTTC. V usage is TRBV19 and J usage is TRBJ2-1, with 11 bases aligning to TRBD2. Germline V gives CDR1 LNHDA, CDR2 SQIVND (reference sequence). J was trimmed by 6 bases and V by 6 bases; bases with no gene match: 7. The CDR3 is 15 amino acids.

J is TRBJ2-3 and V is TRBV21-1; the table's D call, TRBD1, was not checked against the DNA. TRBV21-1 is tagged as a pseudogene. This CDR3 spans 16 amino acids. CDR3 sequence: CASSLRTVPFTDTQYF. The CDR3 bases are TGTGCCAGCAGCCTCCGGACAGTCCCCTTCACAGATACGCAGTATTTT.

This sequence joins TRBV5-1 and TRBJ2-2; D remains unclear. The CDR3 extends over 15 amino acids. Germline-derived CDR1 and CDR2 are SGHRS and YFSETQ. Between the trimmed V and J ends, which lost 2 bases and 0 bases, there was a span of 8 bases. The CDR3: CASSFRSTNTGELFF. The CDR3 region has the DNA TGCGCCAGCAGCTTTCGCAGTACGAACACCGGGGAGCTGTTTTTT.

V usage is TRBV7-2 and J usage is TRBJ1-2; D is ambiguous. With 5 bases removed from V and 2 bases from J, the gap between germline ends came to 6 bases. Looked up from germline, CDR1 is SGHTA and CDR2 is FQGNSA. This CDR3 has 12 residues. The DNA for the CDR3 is TGTGCCAGCAGCGCGGTGAACTATGGCTACACCTTC. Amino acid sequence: CASSAVNYGYTF.

CDR3 in DNA: TGCAGCGTTGAGTTCGGGGGAGGAAAACTGTTTTTT. Its protein product is CSVEFGGGKLFF. The chain has TRBV29-1 and TRBJ1-4; a possible D gene is TRBD1 (5 bases). CDR3 size: 12 residues. Germline CDR1 reads SQVTM; CDR2 reads ANQGSEA. Between the trimmed V and J ends, which lost 3 bases and 10 bases, there was a span of 12 bases.

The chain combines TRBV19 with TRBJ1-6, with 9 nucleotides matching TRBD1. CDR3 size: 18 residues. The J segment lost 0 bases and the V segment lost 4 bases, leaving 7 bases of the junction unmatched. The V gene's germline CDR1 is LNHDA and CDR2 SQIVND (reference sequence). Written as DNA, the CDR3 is TGTGCCAGTAGTACCGGACAGGGGAGAAGCTCCTATAATTCACCCCTCCACTTT. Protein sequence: CASSTGQGRSSYNSPLHF.

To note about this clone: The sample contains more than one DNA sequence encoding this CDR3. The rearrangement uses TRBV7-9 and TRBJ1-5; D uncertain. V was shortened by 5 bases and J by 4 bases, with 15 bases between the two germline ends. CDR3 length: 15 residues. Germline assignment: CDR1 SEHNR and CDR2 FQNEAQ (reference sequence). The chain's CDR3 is CASSSGSFSNQPQHF. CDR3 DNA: TGTGCCAGCAGCAGCGGCAGTTTCTCTAATCAGCCCCAGCATTTT.

CDR3 bases: TGTGCCAGCAGTCCTCGACAGGGTGACGAAAAACTGTTTTTT. This gives the protein CASSPRQGDEKLFF. The gene calls are TRBV6-5 and TRBJ1-4, with 7 bases matching TRBD1. The CDR3 is 14 amino acids. Germline CDR1 reads MNHEY; CDR2 reads SVGAGI. V lost 5 bases to trimming and J lost 8 bases; unmatched junction nucleotides: 8.

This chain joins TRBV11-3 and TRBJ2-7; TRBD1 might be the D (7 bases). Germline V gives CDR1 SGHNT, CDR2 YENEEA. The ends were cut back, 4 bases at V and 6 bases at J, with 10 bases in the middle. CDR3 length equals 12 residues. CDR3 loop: CASSSQGGEQYF. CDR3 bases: TGTGCCAGCAGCTCCCAGGGGGGCGAGCAGTACTTC.

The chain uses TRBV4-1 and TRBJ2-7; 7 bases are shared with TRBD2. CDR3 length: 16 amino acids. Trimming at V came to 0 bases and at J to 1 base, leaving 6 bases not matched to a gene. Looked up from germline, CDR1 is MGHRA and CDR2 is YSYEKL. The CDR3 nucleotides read TGCGCCAGCAGCCAAGATTGGCGGGGGTGGTCCTACGAGCAGTACTTC. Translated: CASSQDWRGWSYEQYF.

Written as DNA, the CDR3 is TGTGCCAGCAGCCCCGCGCGGGGGGAGCAGGGGAATGAGCAGTTCTTC. Protein product: CASSPARGEQGNEQFF. This chain connects TRBV3-1 (or the pseudogene TRBV3-2) to TRBJ2-1, with 8 bases aligning to TRBD2. V trimming: 4 bases; J trimming: 7 bases; junction bases outside the gene matches: 12. CDR1 is LGHDT and CDR2 is YNNKEL in the germline V gene (reference sequence). CDR3 length equals 16 residues.